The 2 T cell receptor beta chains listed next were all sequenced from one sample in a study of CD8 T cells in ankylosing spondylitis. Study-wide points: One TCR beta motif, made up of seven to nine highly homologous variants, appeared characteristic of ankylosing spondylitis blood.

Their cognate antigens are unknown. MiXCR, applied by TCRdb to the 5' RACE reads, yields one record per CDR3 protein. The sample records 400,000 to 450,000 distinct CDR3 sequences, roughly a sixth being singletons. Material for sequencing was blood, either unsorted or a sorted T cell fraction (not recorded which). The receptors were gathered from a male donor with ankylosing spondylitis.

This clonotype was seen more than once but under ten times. The CDR3 nucleotides read TGCAGTGTTTTGTCATCTGGAAACACCATATATTTT. Translating gives CSVLSSGNTIYF. The chain has TRBV29-1 and TRBJ1-3, with D uncertain. The CDR3 spans 12 residues. Germline V CDR1 and CDR2: SQVTM, ANQGSEA. The complete variable domain, with remaining parts taken from reference TRBV29-1 and TRBJ1-3, reads SAVISQKPSRDICQRGTSLTIQCQVDSQVTMMFWYRQQPGQSLTLIATANQGSEATYESGFVIDKFPISRPNLTFSTLTVSNMSPEDSSIYLCSVLSSGNTIYFGEGSWLTVV.

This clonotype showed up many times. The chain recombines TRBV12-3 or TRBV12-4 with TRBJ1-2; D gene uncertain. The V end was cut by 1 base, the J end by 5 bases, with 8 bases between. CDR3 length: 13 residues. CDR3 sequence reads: CASSLVASYGYTF. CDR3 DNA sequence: TGTGCCAGCAGTTTAGTTGCCAGTTATGGCTACACCTTC.